The 21 T cell receptor beta chains reported below all come from one sample, sequenced in a study of OX40 agonist ivuxolimab in advanced cancers. Repertoires were generated with immunoSEQ multiplex PCR, while TCRdb's copy carries only in-frame clones and drops some. The sample has about 82,000 clones; less than 90% are singletons. The sequenced sample was CD4+ or CD8+ T cells sorted from blood, obtained in a trial of the OX40 agonist ivuxolimab. The source of these receptors is an adult with an advanced solid tumor such as melanoma, head and neck, liver or kidney cancer.

V usage is TRBV6-1 and J usage is TRBJ2-3; the D is unclear. Germline V CDR1 and CDR2: MNHNS, SASEGT. The length of the CDR3 is 15 residues. V was shortened by 2 bases and J by 6 bases, with 15 bases between the two germline ends. CDR3 residues: CASSERFGAKDTQYF. The DNA for the CDR3 is TGTGCCAGCAGTGAAAGGTTCGGTGCGAAGGATACGCAGTATTTT.

The gene calls are TRBV7-2 and TRBJ1-2; TRBD1 aligns across 9 bases. Germline CDR1 SGHTA, CDR2 FQGNSA. The CDR3 is 15 amino acids. The trim removed 3 bases at V and 2 bases at J, leaving 4 bases unmatched. The CDR3 protein is CASSLWDRENYGYTF. CDR3 nucleotide sequence: TGTGCCAGCAGCTTGTGGGACAGGGAAAACTATGGCTACACCTTC. The full variable domain, completed using reference TRBV7-2 and TRBJ1-2, is GAGVSQSPSNKVTEKGKDVELRCDPISGHTALYWYRQSLGQGLEFLIYFQGNSAPDKSGLPSDRFSAERTGGSVSTLTIQRTQQEDSAVYLCASSLWDRENYGYTFGSGTRLTVV.

This clone was seen only a few times. V gene TRBV5-4 combines with J gene TRBJ1-2; TRBD1 is a possible D gene (6 bases). Germline-derived CDR1 and CDR2 are SGHNT and YYREEE (reference sequence). The CDR3 runs to 13 residues. V was trimmed by 5 bases and J by 4 bases, leaving 12 bases between them. CDR3 amino acids: CASSGQRSYGYTF. DNA of the CDR3: TGTGCCAGCAGTGGACAGCGCTCCTATGGCTACACCTTC. The entire variable domain, with the rest obtained from reference TRBV5-4 and TRBJ1-2, is as follows: ETGVTQSPTHLIKTRGQQVTLRCSSQSGHNTVSWYQQALGQGPQFIFQYYREEENGRGNFPPRFSGLQFPNYSSELNVNALELDDSALYLCASSGQRSYGYTFGSGTRLTVV.

J is TRBJ1-2 and V is TRBV5-1; D is possibly TRBD1 (5 bases). V shed 4 bases and J shed 6 bases, with 19 bases lying between them. This CDR3 has 15 residues. Per the germline V gene, CDR1 is SGHRS and CDR2 is YFSETQ. The CDR3 DNA follows: TGCGCCAGCAGCCCCCCCTCTACGGGGGACGATGGCTACACCTTC. Its protein is CASSPPSTGDDGYTF.

The chain employs TRBV10-3 and TRBJ1-4; D gene uncertain. V gave up 4 bases and J gave up 0 bases, with 9 bases separating them. This CDR3 is built from 15 residues. CDR1 is ENHRY and CDR2 is SYGVKD in the germline V gene. The CDR3, as DNA: TGTGCCATCAGTGCAGAAATTGCAACTAATGAAAAACTGTTTTTT. Residues: CAISAEIATNEKLFF.

The chain couples TRBV19 to TRBJ2-1; 11 bases match TRBD2. After removal of 4 bases from V and 7 bases from J, the junction contained 3 bases not matched to a gene. Germline V gene lookup returns CDR1 LNHDA and CDR2 SQIVND (reference sequence). This CDR3 contains 14 residues. The CDR3 DNA follows: TGTGCCAGTAGTAGACTAGCGGGGTATAATGAGCAGTTCTTC. This sequence encodes CASSRLAGYNEQFF.

The V call is TRBV5-1, the J call TRBJ2-5, with 7 bases lining up with TRBD2. The tail of the sequence fits TRBJ2-7 better, so the J call may be wrong. Germline V gene data show CDR1 as SGHRS and CDR2 as YFSETQ. The CDR3 totals 13 residues. The CDR3 loop reads CASSLRLADEQYF. For the CDR3, the DNA is TGCGCCAGCAGCTTAAGGCTAGCGGACGAGCAGTACTTC.

The genes are TRBV10-3 and TRBJ1-2; tentative D call: TRBD1 (5 bases). Germline values: CDR1 ENHRY, CDR2 SYGVKD. The CDR3 has 17 amino acids. The ends were cut back, 8 bases at V and 7 bases at J, with 29 bases in the middle. DNA for the CDR3: TGTGCCATCTTGGCCGAGGGGAGGGGTAGCGGAGTGGGTGGCTACACCTTC. Its protein product is CAILAEGRGSGVGGYTF.

The rearrangement uses TRBV29-1 and TRBJ1-2, with unresolved D. The ends were cut back, 1 base at V and 10 bases at J, with 13 bases in the middle. The CDR3 spans 12 residues. CDR1 is SQVTM and CDR2 is ANQGSEA in the germline V gene. The CDR3 sequence is CSVEGFGMSYTF. CDR3 coding DNA: TGCAGCGTTGAAGGGTTCGGCATGTCCTACACCTTC.

The gene calls are TRBV29-1 and TRBJ1-5; 7 nucleotides line up with TRBD1. The V and J ends lost 3 bases and 6 bases, in that order; junction bases with no gene match: 8. Germline CDR1 reads SQVTM; CDR2 reads ANQGSEA. The CDR3 covers 14 residues. The DNA of the CDR3 is TGCAGCGTTGAGGGTCAGGGGGTAGGTCAGCCCCAGCATTTT. This sequence encodes CSVEGQGVGQPQHF.

The rearrangement joins TRBV5-1 to TRBJ2-7; 9 nucleotides agree with TRBD1. Germline lookup yields CDR1 SGHRS and CDR2 YFSETQ. The V gene end was trimmed by 3 bases and the J gene end by 4 bases; junction bases not matched to a gene: 14. This CDR3 is 17 amino acids long. CDR3 sequence reads: CASSSRRGQGLPYEQYF. CDR3 DNA: TGCGCCAGCAGCTCCCGCCGAGGACAGGGGCTTCCTTACGAGCAGTACTTC.

This chain connects TRBV5-4 to TRBJ1-1; 7 bases align to TRBD1. The CDR3 consists of 18 residues. Germline assignment: CDR1 SGHNT and CDR2 YYREEE (reference sequence). V dropped 4 bases and J dropped 1; count of bases not matched to a gene: 16. In DNA form, the CDR3 reads TGTGCCAGCAGCCTGGAGGGGGCAGCCCATTGGAGGAACACTGAAGCTTTCTTT. It is translated as CASSLEGAAHWRNTEAFF. Complete variable domain (other parts from reference TRBV5-4 and TRBJ1-1): ETGVTQSPTHLIKTRGQQVTLRCSSQSGHNTVSWYQQALGQGPQFIFQYYREEENGRGNFPPRFSGLQFPNYSSELNVNALELDDSALYLCASSLEGAAHWRNTEAFFGQGTRLTVV.

The chain carries TRBV5-1 and TRBJ2-5; 8 bases agree with TRBD2. Germline V CDR1 and CDR2: SGHRS, YFSETQ. The CDR3 spans 13 residues. V lost 7 bases to trimming and J lost 4 bases; unmatched junction nucleotides: 6. CDR3 DNA sequence: TGCGCCAGCGGGTCGACTAGCGTAGAGACCCAGTACTTC. It is translated as CASGSTSVETQYF.

The table lists this clone with a few counts. Its ends do not fully match the called genes, so a read error is possible. The chain employs TRBV7-7 and TRBJ2-5, with 9 bases matching TRBD1. Germline V gene sequence: CDR1 SSHAT, CDR2 FNYEAQ (reference sequence). The CDR3 length is 15 residues. In nucleotides, the CDR3 is TGTGCTAGCAGCTTAGTAGGGGACAGGGAAGAGACCCAGTACTTC. As protein: CASSLVGDREETQYF. The full variable domain, its missing parts supplied by reference TRBV7-7 and TRBJ2-5, is GAGVSQSPRYKVTKRGQDVTLRCDPISSHATLYWYQQALGQGPEFLTYFNYEAQPDKSGLPSDRFSAERPEGSISTLTIQRTEQRDSAMYRCASSLVGDREETQYFGPGTRLLVL.

This chain uses TRBV7-3 with TRBJ2-2; the match to TRBD1 covers 9 bases. V lost 1 base and J lost 1; bases outside the gene matches: 1. The CDR3 sequence is 16 residues long. CDR1 and CDR2 from the germline V gene are SGHTA and FQGTGA. The CDR3 DNA is TGTGCCAGCAGCTTAATGGGACAGGGGAACACCGGGGAGCTGTTTTTT. Encoded protein: CASSLMGQGNTGELFF.

The V and J genes are TRBV11-2 and TRBJ2-7, with a weak D call TRBD1 (6 bases). The CDR3 loop spans 14 amino acids. From germline, CDR1 is SGHAT and CDR2 FQNNGV. The V gene lost 0 bases and the J gene lost 7 bases, with 13 bases spanning the gap. CDR3 DNA sequence: TGTGCCAGCAGCTTAGACCCAGGGGTGGGAGAGCAGTACTTC. Protein: CASSLDPGVGEQYF. Supplemented by reference TRBV11-2 and TRBJ2-7, the full variable domain reads EAGVAQSPRYKIIEKRQSVAFWCNPISGHATLYWYQQILGQGPKLLIQFQNNGVVDDSQLPKDRFSAERLKGVDSTLKIQPAKLEDSAVYLCASSLDPGVGEQYFGPGTRLTVT.

The chain recombines TRBV25-1 with TRBJ2-7; 9 bases map to TRBD1. J gave up 1 base and V 4 bases, and 8 bases lay outside the gene matches. The CDR3 spans 16 residues. The V gene's germline CDR1 is MGHDK and CDR2 SYGVNS. The CDR3 sequence: CASSAPGQGTSYEQYF. The CDR3 coding sequence is TGTGCCAGCAGTGCGCCCGGACAGGGGACTTCCTACGAGCAGTACTTC.

The chain couples TRBV5-4 to TRBJ2-1, with D tentatively TRBD1 or TRBD2 (5 bases each). Trimming removed 4 bases from V and 0 bases from J, with 14 bases in between. This CDR3 contains 16 residues. Germline CDR1 is SGHNT and CDR2 is YYREEE (reference sequence). CDR3: CASSPPAGSSYNEQFF. CDR3 coding DNA: TGTGCCAGCAGCCCGCCCGCAGGGAGCTCCTACAATGAGCAGTTCTTC.

The chain is built from TRBV5-1 and TRBJ2-5, with 14 bases lining up with TRBD2. CDR3 size: 17 residues. The ends lost 4 bases at V and 0 bases at J; junction bases unmatched: 5. The germline gives CDR1 SGHRS, CDR2 YFSETQ. The CDR3, as DNA: TGCGCCAGCAGCCTCCGGACTAGCGGGGGGTACCAAGAGACCCAGTACTTC. Amino acids: CASSLRTSGGYQETQYF.

This rearrangement joins TRBV7-2 to TRBJ1-5; possibly TRBD1 for D (6 bases). This CDR3 comprises 15 residues. With 5 bases removed from V and 7 bases from J, the gap between germline ends came to 18 bases. Germline loops: CDR1 SGHTA, CDR2 FQGNSA. The CDR3 nucleotides are TGTGCCAGCAGCCCGGACCCGGGGCAGGGGCAGCCCCAGCATTTT. This codes for CASSPDPGQGQPQHF.

The chain joins TRBV7-2 to TRBJ2-1; the D is unclear. Germline V gene data show CDR1 as SGHTA and CDR2 as FQGNSA. This CDR3 contains 14 residues. V shed 1 base and J shed 5 bases, with 9 bases lying between them. The CDR3 DNA reads as TGTGCCAGCAGCTTAGTTCCTGGAAACAATGAGCAGTTCTTC. It codes for CASSLVPGNNEQFF. The full variable domain, rest sourced from reference TRBV7-2 and TRBJ2-1, is GAGVSQSPSNKVTEKGKDVELRCDPISGHTALYWYRQSLGQGLEFLIYFQGNSAPDKSGLPSDRFSAERTGGSVSTLTIQRTQQEDSAVYLCASSLVPGNNEQFFGPGTRLTVL.